This T cell receptor beta chain was profiled in a study of T cells in Graves' hyperthyroidism and ophthalmopathy (dated by TCRdb to about 2019). The study in broad terms: Peripheral blood was collected at initial diagnosis, before any treatment. The paper reports TCR Vbeta CDR3 sequencing of more than 120 peripheral blood samples: around 45 ophthalmopathy, 70 to 85 hyperthyroidism and 17 progressor patients. After sampling, hyperthyroidism patients received methimazole starting at 30 mg daily, and ophthalmopathy patients received high-dose intravenous methylprednisolone. In more than 5 Graves' hyperthyroidism patients, the study also compared T-cell repertoires from thyroid tissue with T-cell repertoires from blood. TCR V-J signatures able to tell the groups apart were searched for in a discovery cohort of 95 to 100 patients, of whom roughly 42 had Graves' ophthalmopathy and some 60 had stable Graves' hyperthyroidism. For training and testing, the 100 or so patients in the discovery cohort were randomly divided in a 7:3 ratio. Prospective prediction of ophthalmopathy was tested in an independent validation cohort consisting of 18 hyperthyroidism patients and some 15 patients who later progressed to ophthalmopathy.

Ophthalmopathy patients had moderately to severely active disease, Clinical Activity Score of at least 3, NOSPECS grade of at least 4, and duration under 3 months. Any patient with an uncontrolled infection, another autoimmune disease, pregnancy or lactation was excluded. Diagnoses were based on clinical symptoms, serum thyroxine and TRAb, thyroid ultrasound and orbital computed tomography. Ficoll-Paque density gradient centrifugation was used to isolate PBMCs from about 10 ml of fresh peripheral blood. Trizol reagent was used to extract total RNA, and RNA quality was then checked on an Agilent 2100 Bioanalyzer. The junction shows trimming of 6 bases on V and 1 base on J, and the gene matches do not reach 8 bases of it. Inclusive of the bounding cysteine and phenylalanine, the CDR3 is 15 residues long. Only CDR3 DNA remains: 45 bases, in frame from the first base. Per the germline V gene (reference sequence), SGHNT is the CDR1 and YYREEE is the CDR2.

The study at large found these results: A 13 V-J signature model separated ophthalmopathy from stable hyperthyroidism, with roughly 88% sensitivity and 81% to 82% specificity in cross-validation and 80%/75% in testing. In validation, the model predicted progression to ophthalmopathy a median of about 5.9 months before onset, with over 55% sensitivity and 72.22% specificity. Sample size was not statistically predetermined, and investigators were not blinded to group allocation. Most expanded thyroid clonotypes (frequency above 0.001) were also detected in blood, a finding suggesting that blood repertoires may reflect thyroid immune responses.

In its sample, this clonotype was seen many times. No antigen is known for it. Base qualities are not provided; no much larger clone lies one nucleotide away. TCR beta CDR3 regions were amplified from RNA transcripts. The TCR CDR3 was subjected to a first round of RT-PCR using the HTBI primer set and the Qiagen OneStep RT-PCR kit. Libraries were constructed in a second round of multiplex PCR, after which size selection and purification were carried out. Sequencing of the libraries was done on an Illumina HiSeq2000 using paired-end 100 bp reads. For the original study's pipeline: Raw data were processed with SOAPnuke, discarding reads with adapters, uncalled bases, mean Phred below 15, or no exact constant-primer or identifier match. COPE v1.2.5 was used to merge the high-quality paired reads, and each unique nucleotide sequence was defined as a clonotype. Clonotypes were aligned to IMGT TRBV, TRBD and TRBJ reference segments using MiTCR v1.1. Analysis was restricted to V-J combinations with a frequency above 0.0001, which covered roughly 99% of repertoires. The TCS score was defined as the ratio of F50 (clonal expansion) to E x V (chaos), calculated using BLOSUM62-based TCRdist between CDR3 peptides within each V-J. Welch's t-statistics and random forest reduced around 510 V-J features to around 14, which were used in a naive Bayes classifier (R e1071). The public reads were reprocessed in TCRdb via fastp at Q25 and MiXCR, keeping in-frame beta chains. Identical CDR3 proteins give one entry, which carries the most common genes and DNA. The V and J calls and clone size are TCRdb's, not the authors'. This sample has tens of thousands of distinct CDR3 sequences in its table, and about half of those were observed once. The ten largest make up roughly 9.1% of the sample.

Sequencing input: blood. The chain joins TRBV5-4 to TRBJ1-2; TRBD1 lines up with 8 middle nucleotides. The sequence came from a woman in her fifties or sixties with Graves' ophthalmopathy. The DNA sequence reads TGTGCCAGCAACCCGGGACAGGAATTTAACTATGGCTACACCTTC. The encoded protein is CASNPGQEFNYGYTF.